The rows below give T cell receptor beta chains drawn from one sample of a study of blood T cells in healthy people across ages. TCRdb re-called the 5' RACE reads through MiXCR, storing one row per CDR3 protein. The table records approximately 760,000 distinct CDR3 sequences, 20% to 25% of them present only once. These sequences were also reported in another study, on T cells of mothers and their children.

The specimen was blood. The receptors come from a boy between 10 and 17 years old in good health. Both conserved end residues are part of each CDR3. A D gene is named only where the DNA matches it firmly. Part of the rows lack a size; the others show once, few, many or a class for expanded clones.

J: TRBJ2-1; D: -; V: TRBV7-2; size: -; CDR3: CAVGSDYNEQFF
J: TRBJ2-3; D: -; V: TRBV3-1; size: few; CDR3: CASSQERTRIFPDTQYF
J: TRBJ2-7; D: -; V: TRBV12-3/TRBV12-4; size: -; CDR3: CASSSITGDSYEQYF
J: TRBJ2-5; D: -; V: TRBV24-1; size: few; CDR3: CATSEGGVGQETQYF
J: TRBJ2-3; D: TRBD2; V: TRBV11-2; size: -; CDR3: CASSPSLGGSTDTQYF
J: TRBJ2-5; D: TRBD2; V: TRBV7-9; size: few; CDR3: CASSATAGGISQQTQYF
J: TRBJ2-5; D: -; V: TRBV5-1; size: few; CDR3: CASSLVGPAQETQYF
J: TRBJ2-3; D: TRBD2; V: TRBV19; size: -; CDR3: CASSPSGVPADTQYF
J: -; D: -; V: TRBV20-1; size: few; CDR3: CSARGNFARRYKNEQFF
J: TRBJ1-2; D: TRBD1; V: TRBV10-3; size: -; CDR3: CAISETSGTGRKGYTF
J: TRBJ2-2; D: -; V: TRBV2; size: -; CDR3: CASSESYGTGELFF
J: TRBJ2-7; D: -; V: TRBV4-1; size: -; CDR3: CASSQVPLYEQYF
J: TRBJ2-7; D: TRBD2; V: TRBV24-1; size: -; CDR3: CATSSGLAGLYEQYF